This T cell receptor beta chain was captured by sequencing in a study of cytomegalovirus exposure and HLA in healthy donors. General study findings and limits: The study put some 150 TCR beta chains on its list as cytomegalovirus-associated.

Sequencing was performed with immunoSEQ multiplex PCR; in TCRdb, only in-frame clones are kept and a portion is missing. Of some 200,000 clones listed, more than 65% are singletons. Details on this clone: Its antigen is as yet unknown.

The germline V gene has CDR1 GTSNPN and CDR2 SVGIG (reference sequence). V lost 2 bases, J lost 2 bases, and 9 bases lay in between. The CDR3 has 13 amino acids. Sequencing was done on a sample of PBMCs. The TCR originated in a woman between 25 and 40 years old in good health and CMV-seropositive. This chain links TRBV30 with TRBJ1-2; TRBD1 might be the D (5 bases). CDR3: CAWSSTDNYGYTF. The CDR3 nucleotides read TGTGCCTGGAGTTCGACAGACAACTATGGCTACACCTTC. The complete variable domain, with remaining parts taken from reference TRBV30 and TRBJ1-2, reads SQTIHQWPATLVQPVGSPLSLECTVEGTSNPNLYWYRQAAGRGLQLLFYSVGIGQISSEVPQNLSASRPQDRQFILSSKKLLLSDSGFYLCAWSSTDNYGYTFGSGTRLTVV.